This record covers a single T cell receptor (beta chain). Its antigen remains unidentified. Sequenced by immunoSEQ multiplex PCR; TCRdb stores in-frame clones only, minus some. The sample lists around 43,000 clones, approximately 88% seen once, with approximately 15% in the top ten. The V and J ends lost 4 bases and 5 bases, in that order; junction bases with no gene match: 10. This CDR3 is 15 amino acids long. CDR1 is MNHEY and CDR2 is SMNVEV in the germline V gene (reference sequence). The data belong to a study of OX40 agonist ivuxolimab in advanced cancers. Study information: Aged roughly 23 to 80 with a mean of 60 years, they were less than 90% male. Study results and caveats: There were, on average, more expanded clones in CD8+ T cells than in CD4+. Blood T cells, both CD4+ and CD8+, expanded clonally by week 6 at 0.1 to 3.0 mg/kg.

The chain recombines TRBV27 with TRBJ2-7; 8 bases agree with TRBD1. The sequences come from CD4+ or CD8+ T cells sorted from blood, collected in a trial of the OX40 agonist ivuxolimab. This receptor was taken from an adult with an advanced solid tumor such as melanoma, head and neck, liver or kidney cancer. The CDR3 nucleotides are TGTGCCAGCAGTTCGACAGGGGCTGGGGTCGACGAGCAGTACTTC. It codes for CASSSTGAGVDEQYF.